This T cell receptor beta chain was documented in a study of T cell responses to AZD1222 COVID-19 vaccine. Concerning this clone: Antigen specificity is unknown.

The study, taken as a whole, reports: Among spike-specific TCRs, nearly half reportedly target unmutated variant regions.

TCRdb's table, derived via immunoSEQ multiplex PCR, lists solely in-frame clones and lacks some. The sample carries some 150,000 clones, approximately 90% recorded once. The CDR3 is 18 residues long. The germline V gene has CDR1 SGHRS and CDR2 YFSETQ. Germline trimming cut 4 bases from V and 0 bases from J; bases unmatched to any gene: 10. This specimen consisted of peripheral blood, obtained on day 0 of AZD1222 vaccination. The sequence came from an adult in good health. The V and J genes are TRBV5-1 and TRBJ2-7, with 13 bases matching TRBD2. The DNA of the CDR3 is TGCGCCAGCAGCCTGACCGGGACTAGCGGGATAGCCTCCTACGAGCAGTACTTC. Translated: CASSLTGTSGIASYEQYF.